This T cell receptor (beta chain) was identified during a study of monozygotic twins with inflammatory bowel disease. Germline V gives CDR1 DFQATT, CDR2 SNEGSKA (reference sequence). The CDR3 consists of 15 residues. TCRdb reprocessed the 5' RACE reads; each CDR3 protein has one entry and no DNA is given. The ten top clones account for more than 2.5%, within a sample of some 170,000 distinct CDR3 sequences. The sequence came from a human donor with ulcerative colitis or Crohn's disease, or a healthy co-twin of an affected twin (not recorded which). Source material: blood. The chain has TRBV20-1 and TRBJ2-7; TCRdb's D gene call, TRBD1, goes unchecked for lack of DNA. CDR3 residues: CSARDRGQGWYEQYF.